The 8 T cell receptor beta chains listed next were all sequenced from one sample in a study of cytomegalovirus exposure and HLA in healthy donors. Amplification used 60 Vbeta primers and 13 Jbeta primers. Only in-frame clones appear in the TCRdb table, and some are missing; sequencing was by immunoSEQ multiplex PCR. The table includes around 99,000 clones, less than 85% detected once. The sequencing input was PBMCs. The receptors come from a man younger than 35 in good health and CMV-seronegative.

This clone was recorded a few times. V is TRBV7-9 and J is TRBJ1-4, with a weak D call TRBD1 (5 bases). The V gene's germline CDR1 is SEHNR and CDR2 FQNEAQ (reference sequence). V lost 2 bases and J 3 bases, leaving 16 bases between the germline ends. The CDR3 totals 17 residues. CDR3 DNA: TGTGCCAGCAGCTTATCATACGGGCCGGGGGCTAATGAAAAACTGTTTTTT. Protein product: CASSLSYGPGANEKLFF.

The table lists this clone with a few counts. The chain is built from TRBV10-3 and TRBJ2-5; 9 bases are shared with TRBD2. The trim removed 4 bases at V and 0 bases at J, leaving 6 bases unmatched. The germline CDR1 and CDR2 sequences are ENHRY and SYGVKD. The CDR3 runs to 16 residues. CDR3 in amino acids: CAISGGTSQYQETQYF. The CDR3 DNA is TGTGCCATCAGTGGGGGGACTAGCCAGTACCAAGAGACCCAGTACTTC.

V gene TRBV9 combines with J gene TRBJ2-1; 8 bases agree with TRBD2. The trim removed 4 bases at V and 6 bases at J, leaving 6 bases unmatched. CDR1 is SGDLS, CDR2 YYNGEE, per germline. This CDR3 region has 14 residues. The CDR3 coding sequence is TGTGCCAGCAGCCCTAGCGGGTTTATCAATGAGCAGTTCTTC. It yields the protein CASSPSGFINEQFF.

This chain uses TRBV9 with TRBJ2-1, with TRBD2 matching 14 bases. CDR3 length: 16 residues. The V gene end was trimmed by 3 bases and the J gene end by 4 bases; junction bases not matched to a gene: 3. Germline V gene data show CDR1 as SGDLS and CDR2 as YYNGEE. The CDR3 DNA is TGTGCCAGCAGCGATCGGACTAGCGGGGGGTACAATGAGCAGTTCTTC. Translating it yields CASSDRTSGGYNEQFF.

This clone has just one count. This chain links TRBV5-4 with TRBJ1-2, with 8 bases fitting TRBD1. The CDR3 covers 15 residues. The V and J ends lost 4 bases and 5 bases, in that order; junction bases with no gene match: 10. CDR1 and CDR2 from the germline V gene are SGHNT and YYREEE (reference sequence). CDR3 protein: CASSKKDRAFYGYTF. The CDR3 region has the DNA TGTGCCAGCAGCAAGAAGGACAGGGCTTTTTATGGCTACACCTTC. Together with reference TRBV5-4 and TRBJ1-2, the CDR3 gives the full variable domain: ETGVTQSPTHLIKTRGQQVTLRCSSQSGHNTVSWYQQALGQGPQFIFQYYREEENGRGNFPPRFSGLQFPNYSSELNVNALELDDSALYLCASSKKDRAFYGYTFGSGTRLTVV.

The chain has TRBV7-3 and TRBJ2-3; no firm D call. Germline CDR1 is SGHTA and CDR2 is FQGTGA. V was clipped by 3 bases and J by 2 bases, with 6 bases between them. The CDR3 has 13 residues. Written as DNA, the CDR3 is TGTGCCAGCAGCTTCGTCTCCACAGATACGCAGTATTTT. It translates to CASSFVSTDTQYF.

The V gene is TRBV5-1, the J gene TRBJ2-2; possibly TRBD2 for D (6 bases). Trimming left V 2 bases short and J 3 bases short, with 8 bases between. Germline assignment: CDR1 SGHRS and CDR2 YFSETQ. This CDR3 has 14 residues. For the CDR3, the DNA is TGCGCCAGCAGCTTATCGGGGGACACCGGGGAGCTGTTTTTT. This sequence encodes CASSLSGDTGELFF.

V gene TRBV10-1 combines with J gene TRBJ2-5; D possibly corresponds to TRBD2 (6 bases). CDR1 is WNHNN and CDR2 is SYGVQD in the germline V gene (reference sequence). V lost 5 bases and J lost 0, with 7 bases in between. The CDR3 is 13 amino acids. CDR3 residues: CASSRGNQETQYF. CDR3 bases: TGCGCCAGCAGTCGGGGGAACCAAGAGACCCAGTACTTC.